This T cell receptor (beta chain) was documented in a study of blood T cell repertoires in COVID-19. Overall study: Collection of acute and convalescent COVID-19 samples took place in the United States, Italy and Spain.

Study processing details: Amplification from reference gene primers served as the basis for estimated nucleated cell counts. Data came from immunoSEQ multiplex PCR; TCRdb stores just in-frame clones and leaves some out. That table gives V, J and clone size, and the DNA gave D and trimming. The sample holds 180,000 or so clones, about 85% seen once. Germline assignment: CDR1 SGHTA and CDR2 FQGNSA. J was trimmed by 2 bases and V by 5 bases; bases with no gene match: 4. CDR3 length equals 15 residues. The sequence was collected from a woman aged 80 or over with acute or convalescent COVID-19. The sample consisted of peripheral blood. V usage is TRBV7-2 and J usage is TRBJ2-1; TRBD2 aligns across 9 bases. The CDR3 loop reads CASSPAGGPYNEQFF. For the CDR3, the DNA is TGTGCCAGCAGCCCAGCGGGAGGCCCCTACAATGAGCAGTTCTTC. Variable domain in full (rest from reference TRBV7-2 and TRBJ2-1): GAGVSQSPSNKVTEKGKDVELRCDPISGHTALYWYRQSLGQGLEFLIYFQGNSAPDKSGLPSDRFSAERTGGSVSTLTIQRTQQEDSAVYLCASSPAGGPYNEQFFGPGTRLTVL.